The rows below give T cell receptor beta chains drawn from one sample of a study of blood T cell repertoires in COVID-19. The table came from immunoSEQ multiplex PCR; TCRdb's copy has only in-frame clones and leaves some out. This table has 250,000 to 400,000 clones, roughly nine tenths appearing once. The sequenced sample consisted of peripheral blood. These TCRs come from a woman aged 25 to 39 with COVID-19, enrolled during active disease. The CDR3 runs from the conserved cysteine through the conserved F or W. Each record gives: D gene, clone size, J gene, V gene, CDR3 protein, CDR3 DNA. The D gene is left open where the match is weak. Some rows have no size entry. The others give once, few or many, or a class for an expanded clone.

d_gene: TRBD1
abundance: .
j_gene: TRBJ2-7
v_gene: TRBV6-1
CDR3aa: CASSEALGQGNYEQYF
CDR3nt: TGTGCCAGCAGTGAAGCGTTGGGACAGGGTAACTACGAGCAGTACTTC

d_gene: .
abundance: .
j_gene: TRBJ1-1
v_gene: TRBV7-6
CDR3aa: CASSLSPGPDTEAFF
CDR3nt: TGTGCCAGCAGCCTGAGTCCAGGGCCGGACACTGAAGCTTTCTTT

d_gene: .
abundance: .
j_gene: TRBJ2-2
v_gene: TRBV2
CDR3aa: CASTAGRGFGELFF
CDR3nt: TGTGCCAGCACGGCGGGGCGCGGGTTCGGGGAGCTGTTTTTT

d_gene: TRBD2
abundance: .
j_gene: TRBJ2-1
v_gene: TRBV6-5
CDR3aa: CASSYYRTSGEQFF
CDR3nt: TGTGCCAGCAGTTACTATAGGACTAGCGGCGAGCAGTTCTTC

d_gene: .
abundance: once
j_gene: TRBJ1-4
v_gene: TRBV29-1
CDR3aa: CSVVGGEEKLFF
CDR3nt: TGCAGCGTTGTAGGGGGAGAAGAAAAACTGTTTTTT

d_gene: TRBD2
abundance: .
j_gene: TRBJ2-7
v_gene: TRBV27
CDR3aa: CASSRLAGINEQYF
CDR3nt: TGTGCCAGCAGTCGACTAGCGGGAATCAACGAGCAGTACTTC

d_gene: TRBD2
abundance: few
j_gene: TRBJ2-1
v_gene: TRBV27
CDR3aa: CASRLLAGGPYNEQFF
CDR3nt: TGTGCCAGCAGACTACTAGCGGGAGGGCCCTACAATGAGCAGTTCTTC

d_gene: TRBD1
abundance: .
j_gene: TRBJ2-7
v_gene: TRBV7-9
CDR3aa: CASSPQGTGQPYEQYF
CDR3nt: TGTGCCAGCAGCCCCCAGGGAACGGGACAGCCCTACGAGCAGTACTTC

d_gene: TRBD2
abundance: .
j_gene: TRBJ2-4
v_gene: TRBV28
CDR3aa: CASLIRSSGKNIQYF
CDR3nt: TGTGCCAGTCTGATTCGGAGTAGCGGGAAGAACATTCAGTACTTC

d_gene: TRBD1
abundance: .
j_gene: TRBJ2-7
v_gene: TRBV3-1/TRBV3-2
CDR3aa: CASSLSGTVSYEQYF
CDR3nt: TGTGCCAGCAGCCTCTCCGGGACAGTCTCCTACGAGCAGTACTTC

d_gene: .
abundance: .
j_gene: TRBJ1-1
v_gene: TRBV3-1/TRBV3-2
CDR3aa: CASSLSTYGNTEAFF
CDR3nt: TGTGCCAGCAGCCTAAGTACTTACGGGAACACTGAAGCTTTCTTT

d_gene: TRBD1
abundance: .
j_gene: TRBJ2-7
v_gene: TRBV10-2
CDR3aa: CASSTGTDYEQYF
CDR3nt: TGCGCCAGCAGCACCGGGACAGACTACGAGCAGTACTTC

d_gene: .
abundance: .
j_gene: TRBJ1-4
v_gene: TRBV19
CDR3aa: CASSTRAGTNEKLFF
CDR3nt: TGTGCCAGTAGTACCAGGGCTGGGACTAATGAAAAACTGTTTTTT

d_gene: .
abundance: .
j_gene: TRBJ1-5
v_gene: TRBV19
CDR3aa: CASSIDDGGNQPQHF
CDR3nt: TGTGCCAGTAGTATAGACGATGGAGGGAATCAGCCCCAGCATTTT

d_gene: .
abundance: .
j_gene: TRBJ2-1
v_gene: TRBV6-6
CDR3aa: CASSYSRTSNEQFF
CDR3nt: TGTGCCAGCAGTTACTCTAGGACTTCCAATGAGCAGTTCTTC

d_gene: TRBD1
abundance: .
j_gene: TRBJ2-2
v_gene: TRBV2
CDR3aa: CASSEEGQGNTGELFF
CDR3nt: TGTGCCAGCAGTGAAGAGGGACAGGGGAACACCGGGGAGCTGTTTTTT

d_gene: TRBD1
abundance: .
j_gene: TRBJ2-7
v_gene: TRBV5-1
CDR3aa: CASSSRQGLEQYF
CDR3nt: TGCGCCAGCAGCTCAAGACAGGGCCTCGAGCAGTACTTC

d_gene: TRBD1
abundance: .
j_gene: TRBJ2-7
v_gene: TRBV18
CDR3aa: CASSPGQTSGEQYF
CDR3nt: TGTGCCAGCTCGCCGGGACAGACATCGGGCGAGCAGTACTTC

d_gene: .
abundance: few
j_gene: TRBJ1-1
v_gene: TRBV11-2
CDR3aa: CASSLGWSEATEAFF
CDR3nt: TGTGCCAGCAGCTTAGGGTGGTCGGAGGCGACTGAAGCTTTCTTT

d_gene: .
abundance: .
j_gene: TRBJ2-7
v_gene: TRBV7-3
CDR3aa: CASSVGRQGIYEQYF
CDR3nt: TGTGCCAGCAGCGTCGGGAGACAGGGTATCTACGAGCAGTACTTC

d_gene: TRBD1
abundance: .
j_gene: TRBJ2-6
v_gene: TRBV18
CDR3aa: CASSGGTGANVLTF
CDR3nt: TGTGCCAGTTCAGGGGGCACTGGGGCCAACGTCCTGACTTTC

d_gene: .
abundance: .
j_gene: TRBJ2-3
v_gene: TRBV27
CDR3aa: CASSLTESTDTQYF
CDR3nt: TGTGCCAGCAGTTTAACGGAGAGCACAGATACGCAGTATTTT

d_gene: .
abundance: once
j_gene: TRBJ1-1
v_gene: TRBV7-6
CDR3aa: CASSERENTEAFF
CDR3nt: TGTGCCAGCAGTGAAAGAGAGAACACTGAAGCTTTCTTT

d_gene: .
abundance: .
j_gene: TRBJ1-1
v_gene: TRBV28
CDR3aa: CASSLTQNTEAFF
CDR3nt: TGTGCCAGCAGTCTTACACAGAACACTGAAGCTTTCTTT

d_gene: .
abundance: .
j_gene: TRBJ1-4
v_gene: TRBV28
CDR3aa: CASSLLLPRGQAVVTNEKLFF
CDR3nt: TGTGCCAGCAGTTTACTTCTGCCCCGAGGGCAGGCGGTTGTAACTAATGAAAAACTGTTTTTT

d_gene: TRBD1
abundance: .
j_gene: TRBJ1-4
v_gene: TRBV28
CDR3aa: CASRGTGVATNEKLFF
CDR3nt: TGTGCCAGCAGGGGGACAGGGGTCGCAACTAATGAAAAACTGTTTTTT

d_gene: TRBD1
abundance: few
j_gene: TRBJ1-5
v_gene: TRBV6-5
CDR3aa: CASSLTGGDQPQHF
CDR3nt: TGTGCCAGCAGTTTGACAGGGGGGGACCAGCCCCAGCATTTT

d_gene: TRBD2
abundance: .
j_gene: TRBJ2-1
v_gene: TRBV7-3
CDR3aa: CASSLGSGSGNEQFF
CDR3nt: TGTGCCAGCAGCTTAGGTAGCGGGAGTGGGAATGAGCAGTTCTTC

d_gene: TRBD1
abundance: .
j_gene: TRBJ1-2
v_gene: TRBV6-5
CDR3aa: CASTETRQGRGYTF
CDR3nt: TGTGCCAGCACAGAGACTAGACAGGGGCGCGGCTACACCTTC

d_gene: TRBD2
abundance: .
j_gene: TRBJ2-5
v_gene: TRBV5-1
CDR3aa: CASSTLTSGAYQETQYF
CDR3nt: TGCGCCAGCAGCACACTGACTAGCGGGGCCTACCAAGAGACCCAGTACTTC

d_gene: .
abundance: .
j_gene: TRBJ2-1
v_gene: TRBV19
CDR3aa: CASSPPGDEQFF
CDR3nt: TGTGCCAGTAGTCCCCCGGGAGATGAGCAGTTCTTC

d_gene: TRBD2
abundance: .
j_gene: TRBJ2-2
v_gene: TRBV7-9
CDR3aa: CASTKGLAVTGELFF
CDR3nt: TGTGCCAGCACCAAGGGACTAGCGGTCACCGGGGAGCTGTTTTTT